This T cell receptor (beta chain) stems from a study of T cell responses to AZD1222 COVID-19 vaccine. Study-level points and caveats: It was only five to seven AZD1222 recipients who were seropositive at baseline. Breadth and depth of Spike-specific TCRs rose after two AZD1222 doses.

Repertoires were generated with immunoSEQ multiplex PCR, while TCRdb's copy carries only in-frame clones and drops some. The data hold over 75,000 clones, with more than 80% observed a single time. CDR3 length: 15 residues. CDR1 and CDR2 (germline): LGHNT, FRNRAP. V was trimmed by 0 bases and J by 3 bases, leaving 11 bases between them. Concerning this clone: Its target is unknown.

This specimen consisted of peripheral blood, obtained 28 days after the second AZD1222 dose. This chain connects TRBV12-5 to TRBJ1-1, with D possibly being TRBD1 (5 bases). This clonotype was sampled from an adult who received the AZD1222 COVID-19 vaccine. CDR3 protein: CASGLVGGGDTEAFF. The CDR3 region has the DNA TGTGCTAGTGGTTTGGTGGGAGGAGGGGACACTGAAGCTTTCTTT.